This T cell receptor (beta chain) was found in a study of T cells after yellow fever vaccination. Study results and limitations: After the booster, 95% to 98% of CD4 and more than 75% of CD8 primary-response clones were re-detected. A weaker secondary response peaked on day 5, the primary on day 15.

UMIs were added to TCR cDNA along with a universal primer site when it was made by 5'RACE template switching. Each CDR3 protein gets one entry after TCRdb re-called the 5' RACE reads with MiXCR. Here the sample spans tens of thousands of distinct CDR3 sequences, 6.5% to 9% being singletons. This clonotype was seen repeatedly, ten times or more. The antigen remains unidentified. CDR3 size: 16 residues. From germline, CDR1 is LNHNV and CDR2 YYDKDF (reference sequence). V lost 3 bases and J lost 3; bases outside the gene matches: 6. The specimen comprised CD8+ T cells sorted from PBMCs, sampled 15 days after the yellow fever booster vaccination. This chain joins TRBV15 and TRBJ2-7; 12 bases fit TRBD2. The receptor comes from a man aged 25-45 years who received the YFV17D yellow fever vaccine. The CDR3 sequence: CATSSPGTSGLYEQYF. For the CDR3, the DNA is TGTGCCACCAGCAGTCCTGGGACTAGCGGGCTCTACGAGCAGTACTTC.